This T cell receptor (beta chain) appears in the sequencing data of a study of post-analysis software for immune sequencing data. Study-wide results and caveats: Normalized Chao1 diversity was significantly lower in multiple sclerosis patients than in controls. Controls showed lower frequencies than patients for roughly five TRBV segments, and TRBV5-6, TRBV5-1 and TRBV20-1 were among these.

CDR1 and CDR2 (germline): SGHAT, FQNNGV. The V gene lost 4 bases and the J gene lost 0 bases, with 12 bases spanning the gap. The CDR3 is 15 amino acids. This clonotype was picked up a small number of times. As yet, its antigen is unknown. Unique molecular identifiers tagged the TCR beta cDNA libraries. Each CDR3 protein is one row after TCRdb ran MiXCR on the PCR reads. The table lists about half a million distinct CDR3 sequences, under 40% of them singletons. V gene TRBV11-2 combines with J gene TRBJ2-5; TRBD1 or TRBD2 may be the D gene (5 bases each). The sequenced sample consisted of blood. The sequence was collected from a girl younger than 18 with multiple sclerosis. CDR3 sequence (DNA): TGTGCCAGCAGCTCCCCCAGGGAGTACCAAGAGACCCAGTACTTC. It translates to CASSSPREYQETQYF.